Following are 26 T cell receptor beta chains from one sample sequenced in a study of T cells in Graves' hyperthyroidism and ophthalmopathy. Amplified TCR beta CDR3 regions derived from RNA transcripts. The HTBI primer set served for first-round RT-PCR of the TCR CDR3. TCRdb redid the calling of the multiplex PCR reads with MiXCR, one entry per CDR3 protein. The table includes 700,000 to 850,000 distinct CDR3 sequences, approximately 36% detected once. Material: blood. The receptor set was obtained from a woman between 40 and 50 years old with Graves' hyperthyroidism.

The chain joins TRBV12-3 or TRBV12-4 to TRBJ1-1; 9 nucleotides match TRBD1. The CDR3 spans 13 residues. Germline trimming cut 6 bases from V and 9 bases from J; bases unmatched to any gene: 8. As DNA, the CDR3 is TGTGCCAGCAGCAACGGACAGGGGAGTAAAGCTTTCTTT. It codes for CASSNGQGSKAFF.

The rearrangement links TRBV12-3 or TRBV12-4 to TRBJ1-5; a weak D match, TRBD1 (5 bases). This CDR3 has 14 amino acids. Trimming shortened V by 4 bases and J by 4 bases, and 11 bases separated the two germline ends. The CDR3 spells CASSSRQHNQPQHF. The CDR3 nucleotides are TGTGCCAGCAGTTCCCGACAGCATAATCAGCCCCAGCATTTT.

This clonotype appeared a few times. V usage is TRBV20-1 and J usage is TRBJ1-5; 7 bases are shared with TRBD1. Germline V gene lookup returns CDR1 DFQATT and CDR2 SNEGSKA (reference sequence). The CDR3 extends over 14 amino acids. Germline trimming cut 6 bases from V and 0 bases from J; bases unmatched to any gene: 5. This CDR3 is CSARGAPSNQPQHF. In nucleotides, the CDR3 is TGCAGTGCCAGGGGGGCTCCTAGCAATCAGCCCCAGCATTTT.

The sample holds a few counts of this clonotype. The V gene is TRBV12-3 or TRBV12-4, the J gene TRBJ2-5, with 7 bases aligning to TRBD1. After removal of 5 bases from V and 1 base from J, the junction contained 10 bases not matched to a gene. The CDR3 loop spans 16 amino acids. For the CDR3, the DNA is TGTGCCAGCAGTCGCCGGGACAGAATGCCCCAAGAGACCCAGTACTTC. It yields the protein CASSRRDRMPQETQYF.

The chain uses TRBV12-3 or TRBV12-4 and TRBJ2-3; TRBD2 might be the D (6 bases). Deletions cut 8 bases from V and 1 base from J, with 16 bases between. This CDR3 is built from 15 residues. The CDR3 DNA is TGTGCCAGCTCCCCTGGGGGGTTCGGCACAGATACGCAGTATTTT. Protein sequence: CASSPGGFGTDTQYF.

Many counts were recorded for this clonotype. J is TRBJ1-5 and V is TRBV6-6, with unresolved D. This CDR3 comprises 13 residues. The V gene's germline CDR1 is MNHNY and CDR2 SVGAGI (reference sequence). V lost 8 bases and J lost 7, with 15 bases in between. The CDR3: CASDLNSRQPQHF. The CDR3 DNA reads TGTGCCAGCGACCTCAACTCGAGGCAGCCCCAGCATTTT.

V gene TRBV2 combines with J gene TRBJ2-7, with a possible D match to TRBD1 (7 bases). This CDR3 has 14 residues. Deletions cut 6 bases from V and 1 base from J, with 13 bases between. The germline V gene encodes CDR1 SNHLY and CDR2 FYNNEI. The CDR3 DNA sequence: TGTGCCAGCAGCTTCAGGGGGGAATCCTACGAGCAGTACTTC. This translates into CASSFRGESYEQYF.

In this sample, this clonotype turned up a few times. The genes are TRBV27 and TRBJ2-7; 7 bases align to TRBD1. V was clipped by 7 bases and J by 6 bases; unmatched bases: 6. Germline values: CDR1 MNHEY, CDR2 SMNVEV (reference sequence). The CDR3 is 12 residues long. CDR3 sequence reads: CASMTGPGEQYF. DNA of the CDR3: TGTGCCAGCATGACAGGGCCCGGCGAGCAGTACTTC.

The sample holds many counts of this clonotype. The V call is TRBV2, the J call TRBJ2-2; TRBD1 matches 7 bases. J was trimmed by 3 bases and V by 6 bases; bases with no gene match: 4. The germline V gene encodes CDR1 SNHLY and CDR2 FYNNEI. This CDR3 has 14 amino acids. The DNA of the CDR3 is TGTGCCAGCAGGGGGACAGCCGACACCGGGGAGCTGTTTTTT. It encodes CASRGTADTGELFF.

This clonotype came up a few times. This chain connects TRBV6-5 to TRBJ1-6; D call uncertain. Germline assignment: CDR1 MNHEY and CDR2 SVGAGI. Trimming removed 2 bases at V and 13 bases at J, with 9 bases between. The CDR3 covers 12 residues. The CDR3 coding sequence is TGTGCCAGCAGTTACGAAAGGAGCCCCCTCCACTTT. Amino acid sequence: CASSYERSPLHF.

A note on this clonotype: A read error may be the cause here, since a much bigger clone is one base away. The rearrangement links TRBV20-1 to TRBJ1-3; 7 bases map to TRBD1. J lost 4 bases, V lost 5 bases, and 5 bases had no gene match. The CDR3 has 13 residues. CDR1 and CDR2 from the germline V gene are DFQATT and SNEGSKA (reference sequence). CDR3 DNA sequence: TGCAGTGCTGGTGACAGGGCCGGAAACACCATATATTTT. Translating gives CSAGDRAGNTIYF.

This clonotype was counted many times. The chain uses TRBV12-3 or TRBV12-4 and TRBJ2-2, with 7 positions matching TRBD2. The CDR3 totals 14 residues. The trim removed 6 bases at V and 4 bases at J, leaving 5 bases unmatched. DNA for the CDR3: TGTGCCAGCAGCAACGGGGGGTCCACCGGGGAGCTGTTTTTT. This sequence encodes CASSNGGSTGELFF.

This clonotype was recorded at least ten times. The V call is TRBV9, the J call TRBJ2-5; D unresolved. Deletions cut 2 bases from V and 0 bases from J, with 11 bases between. CDR1 and CDR2 (germline): SGDLS, YYNGEE. The CDR3 extends over 15 amino acids. The DNA of the CDR3 is TGTGCCAGCAGCGTGGCGGCCATCTACCAAGAGACCCAGTACTTC. It is translated as CASSVAAIYQETQYF.

J is TRBJ1-3 and V is TRBV5-1; perhaps TRBD1 as D (5 bases). V was pared by 4 bases and J by 1 base, with 9 bases between. The CDR3 consists of 14 residues. Germline values: CDR1 SGHRS, CDR2 YFSETQ. CDR3: CASSEQESGNTIYF. The CDR3 DNA is TGCGCCAGCAGCGAACAGGAATCTGGAAACACCATATATTTT.

This sequence joins TRBV29-1 and TRBJ2-7, with 10 bases fitting TRBD1. CDR1 is SQVTM and CDR2 is ANQGSEA in the germline V gene. This CDR3 contains 11 residues. The CDR3 coding sequence is TGCAGGTGGACAGGGGGCTACGAGCAGTACTTC. Its translation: CRWTGGYEQYF.

Many counts were recorded for this clonotype. This chain uses TRBV7-2 with TRBJ2-7, with 9 nucleotides matching TRBD2. V shed 1 base, J shed 3 bases, and the junction held 7 bases outside the gene matches. This CDR3 comprises 16 residues. Germline assignment: CDR1 SGHTA and CDR2 FQGNSA. CDR3 residues: CASSLGAGGPFYEQYF. DNA for the CDR3: TGTGCCAGCAGCTTAGGTGCGGGAGGGCCGTTCTACGAGCAGTACTTC. Filled out from reference TRBV7-2 and TRBJ2-7, the complete variable domain reads GAGVSQSPSNKVTEKGKDVELRCDPISGHTALYWYRQSLGQGLEFLIYFQGNSAPDKSGLPSDRFSAERTGGSVSTLTIQRTQQEDSAVYLCASSLGAGGPFYEQYFGPGTRLTVT.

In regard to this clonotype: A read error may be the cause here, since a much bigger clone is one base away. This chain connects TRBV7-7 to TRBJ2-5, with a weak D call TRBD1 (5 bases). This CDR3 has 15 amino acids. Germline V CDR1 and CDR2: SSHAT, FNYEAQ (reference sequence). DNA of the CDR3: TGTGCTAGCAGCCTAGTGGCAGGGATCCAAGAGACCCAGTACTTC. This translates into CASSLVAGIQETQYF.

This chain uses TRBV12-3 or TRBV12-4 with TRBJ2-5; D possibly corresponds to TRBD2 (6 bases). V was trimmed by 2 bases and J by 1 base, leaving 14 bases between them. The CDR3 runs to 16 residues. The CDR3 nucleotides are TGTGCCAGCAGTTTACGGAGGGGAGACGGCCAAGAGACCCAGTACTTC. Protein sequence: CASSLRRGDGQETQYF.

The table lists this clonotype with many counts. The chain uses TRBV10-3 and TRBJ1-3, with D unclear. The CDR3 is made up of 16 amino acids. V lost 0 bases, J lost 9 bases, and 18 bases lay in between. From germline, CDR1 is ENHRY and CDR2 SYGVKD. This CDR3 reads CAISESPPGPGFTIYF. Here the CDR3 DNA reads TGTGCCATCAGTGAGTCTCCGCCCGGGCCAGGCTTCACCATATATTTT.

The genes are TRBV6-5 and TRBJ1-1; the match to TRBD1 covers 7 bases. The CDR3 covers 15 residues. The ends lost 7 bases at V and 0 bases at J; junction bases unmatched: 8. Looked up from germline, CDR1 is MNHEY and CDR2 is SVGAGI. CDR3 region: CASNRDSQMNTEAFF. The CDR3 region has the DNA TGTGCCAGCAACCGGGACAGCCAAATGAACACTGAAGCTTTCTTT.

This clonotype was seen repeatedly, ten times or more. The chain links TRBV7-9 to TRBJ1-3; no clear D. V lost 1 base and J lost 4, with 2 bases in between. CDR3 length equals 12 residues. Germline CDR1 is SEHNR and CDR2 is FQNEAQ (reference sequence). The CDR3 is CASSLVGNTIYF. The CDR3 region has the DNA TGTGCCAGCAGCTTAGTAGGAAACACCATATATTTT. Together with reference TRBV7-9 and TRBJ1-3, the CDR3 gives the full variable domain: DTGVSQNPRHKITKRGQNVTFRCDPISEHNRLYWYRQTLGQGPEFLTYFQNEAQLEKSRLLSDRFSAERPKGSFSTLEIQRTEQGDSAMYLCASSLVGNTIYFGEGSWLTVV.

This clonotype was picked up a small number of times. The rearrangement uses TRBV15 and TRBJ2-7, with no clear D. The CDR3 sequence is 17 residues long. Germline values: CDR1 LNHNV, CDR2 YYDKDF (reference sequence). Trimming left V 1 base short and J 2 bases short, with 18 bases between. In DNA, the CDR3 is TGTGCCACCAGCAGAGTGTACCCCGCCCTGTCTGCCTACGAGCAGTACTTC. Residues: CATSRVYPALSAYEQYF.

The chain links TRBV7-2 to TRBJ2-7, with D hard to call. This CDR3 region has 15 residues. Trimming removed 3 bases from V and 0 bases from J, with 12 bases in between. Per germline, CDR1 SGHTA and CDR2 FQGNSA. The CDR3 loop reads CASSFSALSSYEQYF. CDR3 DNA sequence: TGTGCCAGCAGCTTCTCTGCCCTTAGCTCCTACGAGCAGTACTTC. Full variable domain (outside the CDR3, taken from reference TRBV7-2 and TRBJ2-7): GAGVSQSPSNKVTEKGKDVELRCDPISGHTALYWYRQSLGQGLEFLIYFQGNSAPDKSGLPSDRFSAERTGGSVSTLTIQRTQQEDSAVYLCASSFSALSSYEQYFGPGTRLTVT.

This clonotype occurred a few times. V is TRBV10-1 and J is TRBJ1-1; possibly TRBD1 for D (6 bases). The length of the CDR3 is 13 residues. Per the germline V gene, CDR1 is WNHNN and CDR2 is SYGVQD (reference sequence). V lost 4 bases and J lost 4, with 10 bases in between. Written as DNA, the CDR3 is TGCGCCAGCAGTGCCGGGGGCAGCACTGAAGCTTTCTTT. Amino acids: CASSAGGSTEAFF.

With regard to this clonotype: A much larger clonotype is one base distant, so this may be a read error. The chain links TRBV19 to TRBJ2-7; 8 nucleotides agree with TRBD1. CDR1 LNHDA and CDR2 SQIVND come from the germline V gene (reference sequence). This CDR3 is built from 14 residues. The DNA of the CDR3 is TGTGGCACCAAGGCCCAACAGGGGGTCTACGAGCAGTACTTC. It codes for CGTKAQQGVYEQYF.

The J gene is TRBJ2-7, the V gene TRBV7-9; D might be TRBD1 (6 bases). The CDR3 loop spans 16 amino acids. Germline-derived CDR1 and CDR2 are SEHNR and FQNEAQ (reference sequence). Trimming stripped 2 bases from V and 7 bases from J, with 21 bases between. CDR3: CASSLNEGDGNNEQYF. As DNA, the CDR3 is TGTGCCAGCAGCTTAAACGAGGGGGACGGAAACAATGAGCAGTACTTC.